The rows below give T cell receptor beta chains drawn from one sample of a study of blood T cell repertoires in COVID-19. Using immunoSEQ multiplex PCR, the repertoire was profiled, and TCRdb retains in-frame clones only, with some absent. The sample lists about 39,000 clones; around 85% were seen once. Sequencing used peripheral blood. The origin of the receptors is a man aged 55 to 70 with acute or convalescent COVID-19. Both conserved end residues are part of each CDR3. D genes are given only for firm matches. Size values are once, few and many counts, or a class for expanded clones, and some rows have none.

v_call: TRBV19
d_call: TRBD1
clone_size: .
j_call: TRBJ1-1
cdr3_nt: TGTGCCAGTCAGGGGGTAAGCACTGAAGCTTTCTTT
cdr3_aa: CASQGVSTEAFF

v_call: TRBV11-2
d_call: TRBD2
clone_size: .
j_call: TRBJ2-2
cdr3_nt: TGTGCCAGCAGCCCTTGGACTAGAGGAGACACCGGGGAGCTGTTTTTT
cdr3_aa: CASSPWTRGDTGELFF

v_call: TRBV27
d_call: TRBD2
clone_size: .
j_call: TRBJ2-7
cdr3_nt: TGTGCCAGCAGCCTTAGGTCTCGGGAGGACACCACCTACGAGCAGTACTTC
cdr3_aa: CASSLRSREDTTYEQYF

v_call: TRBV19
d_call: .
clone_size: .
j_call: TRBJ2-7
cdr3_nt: TGTGCCAGTGCGCCAGACAGTTACCCCTACGAGCAGTACTTC
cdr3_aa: CASAPDSYPYEQYF

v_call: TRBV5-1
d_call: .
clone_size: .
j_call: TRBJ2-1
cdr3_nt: TGCGCCAGCAGCTTTTCAGGGAGGGAGCAGTTCTTC
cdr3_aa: CASSFSGREQFF

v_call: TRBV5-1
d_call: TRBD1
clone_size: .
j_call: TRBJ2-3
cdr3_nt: TGCGCCAGCAGCCCAGGGACAGGACAAAGGGATACGCAGTATTTT
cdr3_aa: CASSPGTGQRDTQYF

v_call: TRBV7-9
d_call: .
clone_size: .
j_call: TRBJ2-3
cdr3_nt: TGTGCCAGCAGCTTCATTAGCGACATCAAGTATTTT
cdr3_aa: CASSFISDIKYF

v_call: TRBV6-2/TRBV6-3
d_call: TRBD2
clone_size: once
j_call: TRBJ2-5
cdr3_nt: TGTGCCAGCAGTTACGCCCTGAGCGGGGGGCAAGAGACCCAGTACTTC
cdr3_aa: CASSYALSGGQETQYF

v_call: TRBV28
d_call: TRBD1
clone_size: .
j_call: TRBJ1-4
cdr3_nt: TGTGCCAGCAGCTGGGACAGGGGAGGGAGGACTAATGAAAAACTGTTTTTT
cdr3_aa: CASSWDRGGRTNEKLFF

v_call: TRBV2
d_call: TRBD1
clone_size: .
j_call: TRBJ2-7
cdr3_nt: TGTGCCAGCACGTCAGGCAGGGGGCTTTTGGAGCAGTACTTC
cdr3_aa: CASTSGRGLLEQYF

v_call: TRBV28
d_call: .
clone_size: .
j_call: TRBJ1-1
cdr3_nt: TGTGCCAGCAAGTGGGCCCTTGGCGAAGAAGCTTTCTTT
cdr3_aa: CASKWALGEEAFF

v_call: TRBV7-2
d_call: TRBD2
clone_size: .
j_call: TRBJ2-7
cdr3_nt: TGTGCCAGCAGCTCGCGGACTAGCTCCTACGAGCAGTACTTC
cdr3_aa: CASSSRTSSYEQYF

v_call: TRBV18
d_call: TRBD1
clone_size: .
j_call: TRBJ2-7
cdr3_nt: TGTGCCAGCTCACGGACAGGGATTAGCTACGAGCAGTACTTC
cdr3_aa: CASSRTGISYEQYF

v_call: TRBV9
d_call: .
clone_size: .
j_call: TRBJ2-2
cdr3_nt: TGTGCCAGCAGCTTATGGGACTCGAACACCGGGGAGCTGTTTTTT
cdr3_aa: CASSLWDSNTGELFF

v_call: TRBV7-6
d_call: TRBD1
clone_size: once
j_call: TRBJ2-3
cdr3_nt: TGTGCCAGCAGCTCTCAAGGGGGCGCGGGAGATACGCAGTATTTT
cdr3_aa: CASSSQGGAGDTQYF

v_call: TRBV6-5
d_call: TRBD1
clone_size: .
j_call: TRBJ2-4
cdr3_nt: TGTGCCAGCAGGCAGACAGGGGGGGAAAACATTCAGTACTTC
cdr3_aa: CASRQTGGENIQYF

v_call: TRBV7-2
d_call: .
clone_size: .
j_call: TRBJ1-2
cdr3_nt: TGTGCCAGCAACACCCTGGAGGGCCACACCTTC
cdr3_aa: CASNTLEGHTF

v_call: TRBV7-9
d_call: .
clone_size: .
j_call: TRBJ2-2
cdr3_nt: TGTGCCAGCAGCTTGAGGGCTTACACCGGGGAGCTGTTTTTT
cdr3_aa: CASSLRAYTGELFF

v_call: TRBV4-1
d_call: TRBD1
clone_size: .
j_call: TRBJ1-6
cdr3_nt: TGCGCCAGCAGCATTAAGACAGGGGCCTCACCCCTCCACTTT
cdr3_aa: CASSIKTGASPLHF

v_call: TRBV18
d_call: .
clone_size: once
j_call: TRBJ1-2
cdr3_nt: TGTGCCAGCTCACCACGGGCAGGCGATGGCTACACCTTC
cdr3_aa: CASSPRAGDGYTF

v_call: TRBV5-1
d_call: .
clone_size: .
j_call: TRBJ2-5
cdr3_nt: TGCGCCAGCCGACTTTTATGGGAGGAAGTTAACCAAGAGACCCAGTACTTC
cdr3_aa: CASRLLWEEVNQETQYF

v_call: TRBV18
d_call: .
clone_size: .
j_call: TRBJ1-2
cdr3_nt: TGTGCCAGCTCAACCACCCAGGGTGACTTCTATGGCTACACCTTC
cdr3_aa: CASSTTQGDFYGYTF

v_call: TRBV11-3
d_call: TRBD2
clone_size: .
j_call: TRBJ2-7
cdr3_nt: TGTGCCCCTAGAGACAGACCCCAGAGCGGGGGCCATTCCTACGAGCAGTACTTC
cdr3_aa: CAPRDRPQSGGHSYEQYF

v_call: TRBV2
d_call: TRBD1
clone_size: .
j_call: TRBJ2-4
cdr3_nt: TGTGCCAGCAGTGGAGGCAGGACAGGGGGCTGGAACATTCAGTACTTC
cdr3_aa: CASSGGRTGGWNIQYF

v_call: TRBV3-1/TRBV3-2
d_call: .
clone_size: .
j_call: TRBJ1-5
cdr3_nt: TGTGCCAGCAGCCCCTCGGCCGAACGGGGTCAGCCCCAGCATTTT
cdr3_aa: CASSPSAERGQPQHF